Sequencing of this TCR beta chain was carried out in a study of blood T cell repertoires in COVID-19. Overall study: Samples representing acute and convalescent COVID-19 were sourced from the United States, Italy and Spain. The cDNA or gDNA used as material had been derived from T cells, B-cell-depleted T cells, or PBMCs.

V lost 2 bases and J lost 4, with 12 bases in between. There are 14 residues in the CDR3. CDR1 is MNHNS, CDR2 SASEGT, per germline. In the authors' workflow: The authors estimated nucleated cell counts from reference gene primer amplification. Clones were read by immunoSEQ multiplex PCR, and TCRdb kept only the in-frame ones, dropping some. V, J and clone size derive from that table, while D and trimming were established from the DNA sequence. Of under 350,000 clones in the sample, 75% to 90% were seen once. This sequence originates from a woman in her 70s with acute or convalescent COVID-19. The chain is built from TRBV6-1 and TRBJ2-7; perhaps TRBD2 as D (5 bases). Sample: peripheral blood. CDR3 in DNA: TGTGCCAGCAGTGAACCCGGGGAGAGGTACGAGCAGTACTTC. It encodes CASSEPGERYEQYF.